What follows is one T cell receptor beta chain and its context. Its antigen remains unidentified. Germline and junction disagree at one end, which may indicate a read error. At study entry, adolescents were screened for latent tuberculosis infection by tuberculin skin test and QuantiFERON-TB GOLD In-Tube IGRA. Immunosequencing was performed on unsorted cryopreserved PBMC and covered 100,000 or so T cells per clinical donor on average. Eleven high schools in the Worcester region of the Western Cape, South Africa, served as enrollment sites for adolescents aged 12 to 18 years. Approximately ten M. tuberculosis-infected adolescents and around ten uninfected adolescents were selected, with the two groups matched for age and sex. PBMC from adolescents were isolated by density centrifugation from freshly drawn heparinized blood and then cryopreserved. The data are from a study of T cells in tuberculosis (dated by TCRdb to about 2018). In terms of the full investigation: To characterize T cells specific for the mycobacterial lipid antigen glucose monomycolate (GMM), the study used CD1B tetramers together with high-throughput TCR immunosequencing. IGRA-negative adolescents, IGRA-positive adolescents with latent tuberculosis and adults with active tuberculosis, some 11 per group, were compared in a South African clinical cohort. Broad study findings and their caveats: Shorter CDR3-alpha lengths in active tuberculosis patients partly drove the smaller NN-distances, and the TCR-beta difference was not statistically significant. Which clinical samples got chosen depended on the availability of cryopreserved specimens, and the active tuberculosis cases were adults, whereas the controls were adolescents. Compared with IGRA-negative controls, TCR-alpha repertoires from active tuberculosis had smaller mean NN-distances to GMM-specific TCRs, which suggests clonal expansion of these TCRs. Using GEM motif frequencies, a classifier achieved about 70% accuracy, whereas a classifier built on the diverse GMM-specific repertoire got to approximately 90% accuracy (AUROC about 0.9).

TCR libraries were generated with the immunoSEQ multiplex PCR assay, using TCR-beta and/or TCR-alpha/delta assays for each sample. Amplified TCR libraries were sequenced on the Illumina high-throughput platform. The paper's data handling went like this. Clustering and dimensionality reduction relied on pairwise TCRdist distances among GMM-specific receptors from T cells that were either sorted ex vivo or expanded in vitro. Each clinical repertoire was assigned a mean NN-distance score, defined as the average TCRdist to the nearest 10% of tetramer-positive reference sequences. To compute GEM TCR motif frequency, the fraction of unique TCRs matching known GEM sequences by V/J usage and CDR3 length was calculated. Active tuberculosis was classified by linear discriminant analysis with leave-one-out cross-validation, implemented in scikit-learn. TCRdb carries this immuneACCESS record with in-frame sequences only. Its versions omit some clonotypes, under half of them owing to an unresolved V gene in the studies checked, with the rest unexplained. That table gives V, J and clone size, and the DNA gave D and trimming. The sample table shows roughly 35,000 clones, and over 90% are seen once. The ten most abundant clones make up more than 6.5% of the sample.

The germline V gene supplies CDR1 SGHRS and CDR2 YFSETQ. The CDR3 starts with the cysteine, ends with the phenylalanine, and has 11 residues. The read is trimmed to its CDR3 DNA, 33 bases read in frame from base 1. The sample was PBMCs. The chain couples TRBV5-1 to TRBJ1-2; the D gene cannot be resolved reliably. This TCR was recovered from a donor aged 10-29 years with latent tuberculosis or without tuberculosis infection. Here is the DNA: TGCGCCAGCAGCCAGACGGGAGATACATCCTTC. Translation gives CASSQTGDTSF.